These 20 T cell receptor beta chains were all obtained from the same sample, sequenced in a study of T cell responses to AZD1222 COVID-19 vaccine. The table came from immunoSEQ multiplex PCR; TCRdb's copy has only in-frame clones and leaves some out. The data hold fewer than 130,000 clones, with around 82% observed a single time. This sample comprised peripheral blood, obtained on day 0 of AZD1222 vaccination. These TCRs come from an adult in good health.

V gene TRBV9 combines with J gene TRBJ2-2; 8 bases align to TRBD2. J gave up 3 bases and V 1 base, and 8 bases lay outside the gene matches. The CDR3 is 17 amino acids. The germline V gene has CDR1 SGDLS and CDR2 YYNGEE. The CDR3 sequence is CASSVSREGVYTGELFF. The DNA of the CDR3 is TGTGCCAGCAGCGTAAGTCGGGAGGGCGTGTACACCGGGGAGCTGTTTTTT.

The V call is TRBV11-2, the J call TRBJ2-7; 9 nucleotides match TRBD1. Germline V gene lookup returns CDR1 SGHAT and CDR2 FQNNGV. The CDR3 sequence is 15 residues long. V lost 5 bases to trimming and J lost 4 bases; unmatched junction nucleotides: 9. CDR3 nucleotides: TGTGCCAGCAGCACACCCGGGACAGGGAGGTACGAGCAGTACTTC. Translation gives CASSTPGTGRYEQYF.

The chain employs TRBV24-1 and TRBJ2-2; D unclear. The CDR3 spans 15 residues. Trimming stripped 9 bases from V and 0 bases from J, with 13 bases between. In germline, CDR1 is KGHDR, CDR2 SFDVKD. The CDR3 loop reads CATESRTTNTGELFF. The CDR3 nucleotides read TGTGCCACCGAGAGCAGGACGACGAACACCGGGGAGCTGTTTTTT.

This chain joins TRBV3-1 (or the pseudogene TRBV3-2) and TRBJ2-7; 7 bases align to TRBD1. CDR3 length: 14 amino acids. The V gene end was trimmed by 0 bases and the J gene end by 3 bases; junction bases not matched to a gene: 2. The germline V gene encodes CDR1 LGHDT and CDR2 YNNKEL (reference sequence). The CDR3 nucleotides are TGTGCCAGCAGCCAAGACAGGGGGAACTACGAGCAGTACTTC. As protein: CASSQDRGNYEQYF.

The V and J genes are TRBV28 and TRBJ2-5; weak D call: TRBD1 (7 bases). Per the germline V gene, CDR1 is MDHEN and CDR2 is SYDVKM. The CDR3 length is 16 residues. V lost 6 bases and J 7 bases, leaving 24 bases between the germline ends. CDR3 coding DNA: TGTGCCAGCAGCTCCCCCCCCGGCAGGGGGACTTTGACCCAGTACTTC. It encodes CASSSPPGRGTLTQYF.

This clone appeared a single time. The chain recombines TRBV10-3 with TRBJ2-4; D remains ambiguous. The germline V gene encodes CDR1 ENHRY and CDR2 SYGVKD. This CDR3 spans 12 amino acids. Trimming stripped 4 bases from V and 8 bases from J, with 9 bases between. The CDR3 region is CAISGGGDIQYF. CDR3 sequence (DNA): TGTGCCATCAGTGGTGGTGGGGACATTCAGTACTTC.

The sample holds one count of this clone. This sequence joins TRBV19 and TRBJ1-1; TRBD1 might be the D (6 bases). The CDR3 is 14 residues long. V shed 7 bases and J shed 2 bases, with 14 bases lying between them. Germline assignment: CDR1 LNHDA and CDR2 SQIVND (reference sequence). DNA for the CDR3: TGTGCCAGTATTGGGACAAGTTACAACACTGAAGCTTTCTTT. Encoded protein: CASIGTSYNTEAFF. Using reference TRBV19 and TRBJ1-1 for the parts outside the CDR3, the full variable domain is DGGITQSPKYLFRKEGQNVTLSCEQNLNHDAMYWYRQDPGQGLRLIYYSQIVNDFQKGDIAEGYSVSREKKESFPLTVTSAQKNPTAFYLCASIGTSYNTEAFFGQGTRLTVV.

For the CDR3, the DNA is TGTGCCAGCAGCGACGACAGGGAAGGCGAGCAGTACTTC. Translating it yields CASSDDREGEQYF. The chain has TRBV2 and TRBJ2-7, with 7 nucleotides matching TRBD1. Germline trimming cut 6 bases from V and 6 bases from J; bases unmatched to any gene: 8. This CDR3 is built from 13 residues. CDR1 SNHLY and CDR2 FYNNEI come from the germline V gene.

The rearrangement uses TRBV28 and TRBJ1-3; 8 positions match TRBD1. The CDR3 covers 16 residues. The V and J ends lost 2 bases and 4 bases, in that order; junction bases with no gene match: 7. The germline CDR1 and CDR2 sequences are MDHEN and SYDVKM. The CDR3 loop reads CASSLPGQVGGNTIYF. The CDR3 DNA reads TGTGCCAGCAGTTTACCGGGACAGGTTGGAGGAAACACCATATATTTT.

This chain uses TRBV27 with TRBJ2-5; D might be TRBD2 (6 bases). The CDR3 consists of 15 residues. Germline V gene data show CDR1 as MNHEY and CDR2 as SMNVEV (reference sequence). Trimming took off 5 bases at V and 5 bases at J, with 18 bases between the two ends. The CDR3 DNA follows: TGTGCCAGCAGTCCCTTTGGACTACCCGGGGAGACCCAGTACTTC. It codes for CASSPFGLPGETQYF.

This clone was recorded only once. For the CDR3, the DNA is TGTGCCAGCAGTGTGAGGAGCCAGTCGGAGACCCAGTACTTC. Amino acid sequence: CASSVRSQSETQYF. The rearrangement uses TRBV2 and TRBJ2-5; the D is unclear. V dropped 4 bases and J dropped 5 bases, with 14 bases sitting between them. The CDR3 loop spans 14 amino acids. Germline V gene data show CDR1 as SNHLY and CDR2 as FYNNEI.

CDR3 amino acids: CASSLSGGRLETQYF. CDR3 DNA sequence: TGTGCCAGCAGCTTGAGCGGGGGGAGGTTGGAGACCCAGTACTTC. The V gene is TRBV7-2, the J gene TRBJ2-5; 9 nucleotides agree with TRBD2. CDR3 length: 15 amino acids. V lost 3 bases to trimming and J lost 5 bases; unmatched junction nucleotides: 7. CDR1 and CDR2 from the germline V gene are SGHTA and FQGNSA.

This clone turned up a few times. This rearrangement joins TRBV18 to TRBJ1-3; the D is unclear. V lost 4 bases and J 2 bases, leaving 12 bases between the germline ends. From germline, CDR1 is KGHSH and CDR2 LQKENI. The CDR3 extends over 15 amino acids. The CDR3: CASSQRLETGNTIYF. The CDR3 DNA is TGTGCCAGCTCACAACGATTAGAAACTGGAAACACCATATATTTT.

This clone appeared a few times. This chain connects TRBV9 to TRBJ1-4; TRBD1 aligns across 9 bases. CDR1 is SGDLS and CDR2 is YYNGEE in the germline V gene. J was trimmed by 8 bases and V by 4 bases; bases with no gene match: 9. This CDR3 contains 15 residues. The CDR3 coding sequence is TGTGCCAGCAGCCCGGGGGGGACAGGGAGCGAAAAACTGTTTTTT. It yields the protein CASSPGGTGSEKLFF.

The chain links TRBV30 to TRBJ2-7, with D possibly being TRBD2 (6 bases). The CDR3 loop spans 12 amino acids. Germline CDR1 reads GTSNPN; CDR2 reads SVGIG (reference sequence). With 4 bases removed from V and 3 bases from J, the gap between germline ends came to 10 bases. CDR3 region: CAWNPGGYEQYF. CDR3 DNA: TGTGCCTGGAATCCCGGGGGCTACGAGCAGTACTTC.

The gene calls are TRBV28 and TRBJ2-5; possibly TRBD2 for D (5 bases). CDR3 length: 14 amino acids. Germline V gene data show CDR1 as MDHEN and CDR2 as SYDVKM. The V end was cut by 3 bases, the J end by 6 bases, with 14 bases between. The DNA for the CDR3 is TGTGCCAGCAGTTTTGCTGCGGGCCCCAAGACCCAGTACTTC. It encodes CASSFAAGPKTQYF.

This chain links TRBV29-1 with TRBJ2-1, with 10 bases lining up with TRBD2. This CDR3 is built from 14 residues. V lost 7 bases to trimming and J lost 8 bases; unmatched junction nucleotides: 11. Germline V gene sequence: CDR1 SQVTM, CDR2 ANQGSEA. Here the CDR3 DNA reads TGCAGCGGAAATCTAGCGGGGGTTGTATATGAGCAGTTCTTC. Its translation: CSGNLAGVVYEQFF.

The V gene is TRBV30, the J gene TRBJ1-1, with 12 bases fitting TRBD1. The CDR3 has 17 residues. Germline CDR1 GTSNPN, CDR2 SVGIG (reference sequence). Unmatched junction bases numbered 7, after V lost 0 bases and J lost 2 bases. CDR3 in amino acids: CAWSVRGTGGPNTEAFF. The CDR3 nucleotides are TGTGCCTGGAGTGTACGAGGGACAGGGGGCCCAAACACTGAAGCTTTCTTT. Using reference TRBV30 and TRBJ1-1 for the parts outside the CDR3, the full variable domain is SQTIHQWPATLVQPVGSPLSLECTVEGTSNPNLYWYRQAAGRGLQLLFYSVGIGQISSEVPQNLSASRPQDRQFILSSKKLLLSDSGFYLCAWSVRGTGGPNTEAFFGQGTRLTVV.

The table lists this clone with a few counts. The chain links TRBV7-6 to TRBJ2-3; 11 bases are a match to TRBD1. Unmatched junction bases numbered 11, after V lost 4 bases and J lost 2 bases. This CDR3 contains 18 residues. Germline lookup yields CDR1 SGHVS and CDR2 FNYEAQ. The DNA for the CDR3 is TGTGCCAGCAGCTCGAGAGGGGACAGGGGGGAGGACACAGATACGCAGTATTTT. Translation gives CASSSRGDRGEDTDTQYF. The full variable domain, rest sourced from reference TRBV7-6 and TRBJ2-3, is GAGVSQSPRYKVTKRGQDVALRCDPISGHVSLYWYRQALGQGPEFLTYFNYEAQQDKSGLPNDRFSAERPEGSISTLTIQRTEQRDSAMYRCASSSRGDRGEDTDTQYFGPGTRLTVL.

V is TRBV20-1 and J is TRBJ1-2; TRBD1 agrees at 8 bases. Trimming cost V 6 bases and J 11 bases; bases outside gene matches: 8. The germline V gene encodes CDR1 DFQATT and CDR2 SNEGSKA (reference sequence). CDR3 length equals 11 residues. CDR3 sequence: CSAGDRPLYTF. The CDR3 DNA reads TGCAGTGCGGGGGACAGGCCATTATACACCTTC.